The T cell receptor (beta chain) under discussion was sequenced for a study of cytomegalovirus exposure and HLA in healthy donors. A multiplex PCR was run with 60 Vbeta primers and 13 Jbeta primers. TCRdb keeps only in-frame clones here, not all; method: immunoSEQ multiplex PCR. This table has 130,000 or so clones, 50% to 80% appearing once. The study's findings and limits: An ancestry cluster, one associated with Asian ancestry, reportedly showed fewer N-insertions than the approximately 650-donor mean in a later analysis. Presence/absence analyses assumed roughly uniform sequencing depth across donors, which may not hold.

As to this clone: The antigen remains undetermined.

V trimming: 0 bases; J trimming: 3 bases; junction bases outside the gene matches: 5. This CDR3 has 16 amino acids. Germline lookup yields CDR1 SGHNT and CDR2 YYREEE (reference sequence). The chain is built from TRBV5-4 and TRBJ2-1; TRBD2 agrees at 8 bases. This clonotype originated in a woman aged 40 to 50 in good health and CMV-seropositive. Sequencing input: PBMCs. The CDR3 nucleotides read TGTGCCAGCAGCTTGGCCGGGACTAGGCTCTACAATGAGCAGTTCTTC. Translating it yields CASSLAGTRLYNEQFF.